The entry below describes one T cell receptor beta chain. Its antigen specificity is not known. No quality values exist for individual bases; no much larger clone is one base distant. This specimen comes from a study of graft-versus-host responses after intestinal transplantation (TCRdb year 2021). About the investigation overall: Recipients received multivisceral, liver-intestinal, or isolated intestinal transplants. Every recipient was given anti-thymocyte globulin induction, then maintenance tacrolimus and steroids for roughly 3 years. Graft-versus-host and host-versus-graft alloreactive T cell clones were tracked in the graft, circulation and bone marrow after intestinal transplantation using bulk TCR-beta CDR3 sequencing. To identify alloreactive clones, pre-transplant mixed lymphocyte reaction products were sequenced and then compared with unstimulated pre-transplant donor and recipient T cells. The cohort enrolled under 25 intestinal transplant recipients including one retransplant, and 3 patients lacking pretransplant specimens were excluded. A peak of at least 4% donor T cells among recipient peripheral blood mononuclear cells was the definition used for donor T cell macrochimerism. Samples from three later patients were sequenced in-house on an Illumina MiSeq with MiXCR processing rather than by the commercial service.

Read against the paper, the sample's time point label means: cells obtained before transplantation from donor or recipient. CD3+CD4+ and CD3+CD8+ populations were FACS-sorted from unstimulated pre-transplant donor and recipient cells taken from spleen or lymph nodes. The CDR3 spans 15 residues, from the cysteine through the phenylalanine. CDR3 DNA is the only sequence kept; it has 45 bases, read in frame from the first base. The germline ends are 21 bases apart after V is trimmed by 5 bases and J by 6 bases. Sequences SGHRS (CDR1) and YFSETQ (CDR2) are obtained from the germline V gene. The library was generated by the immunoSEQ multiplex PCR assay. For most patients, genomic DNA was isolated with the Qiagen DNeasy Blood and Tissue Kit and shipped frozen to Adaptive Biotechnologies for TCR sequencing. For most patients, genomic DNA was subjected to high-throughput TCR-beta CDR3 sequencing by Adaptive Biotechnologies. The original methods were these. TCR sequencing data for more than 15 patients were retrieved from Adaptive's ImmunoSEQ software; a few other patients were processed with MiXCR and VDJtools. To correct CD4 versus CD8 sorting errors, any sequence found in both subsets at a frequency ratio below 5:1 was removed. CDR3 nucleotide sequences shared between donor and recipient were removed because the origin of such sequences could not be assigned. To be classed as alloreactive, a clone needed at least 2-fold expansion over unstimulated cells and a minimum CFSE-low frequency of 0.002% (template counts) or 0.001% (read counts). Clones detected in sequenced pre-transplant spleen, lymph node, or MLR CFSE-low populations of the donor or recipient were defined as mappable. The cumulative frequency of alloreactive clones was calculated as a percentage of all sequences, weighted by copy number. The table was pulled from immuneACCESS by TCRdb, which kept in-frame rearrangements only. Such tables lose some clones; where checked, under half of the loss comes from unresolved V genes, and the rest has no known cause. The DNA was the basis for D and trimming; V, J and clone size are from that table. The sample table holds about 120,000 clones, of which over 75% were seen once. About 0.18% of the sample is in the top ten clones.

General findings and caveats noted by the study authors: GvH clones were detected in recipient bone marrow, and some of these GvH clones were observed earlier in ileal mucosa or blood, consistent with an intestinal mucosal origin. In patients with donor T cell macrochimerism, the allografts had high GvH to HvG T cell clonal ratios. Peak levels of circulating GvH clones were associated with declines in HvG clones early after transplant. The conclusions were limited by the relatively low number and heterogeneity of the intestinal transplant patients.

The rearrangement joined TRBV5-1 to TRBJ2-7, with a weak D call of TRBD1 (5 bases match). This specimen consisted of unstimulated CD4+ T cells sorted from spleen or lymph node cells, obtained before intestinal transplant. The sequence came from a human donor who received an intestinal transplant. The CDR3 reads CASRRSGQGRLEQYF. The bases are TGCGCCAGCAGGAGATCCGGGCAGGGTAGGCTCGAGCAGTACTTC.